This passage covers 32 T cell receptor beta chains from one sample sequenced in a study of cytomegalovirus exposure and HLA in healthy donors. Primers for the PCR totalled 60 Vbeta and 13 Jbeta. Method: immunoSEQ multiplex PCR; TCRdb's copy keeps in-frame clones and lacks some. The sample contains 150,000 to 200,000 clones, around 72% of which appear only once. What was sequenced was PBMCs. Receptors were obtained from a woman in her thirties or forties in good health and CMV-seropositive.

The V and J genes are TRBV25-1 and TRBJ2-7; TRBD1 aligns across 7 bases. The V and J ends lost 8 bases and 0 bases, in that order; junction bases with no gene match: 1. The CDR3 sequence is 12 residues long. Germline values: CDR1 MGHDK, CDR2 SYGVNS. In nucleotides, the CDR3 is TGTGCCAGCGGGACAGCCTCCTACGAGCAGTACTTC. Translation: CASGTASYEQYF.

The gene calls are TRBV2 and TRBJ2-7; possible D gene TRBD1, 6 bases. Looked up from germline, CDR1 is SNHLY and CDR2 is FYNNEI. The CDR3 has 16 amino acids. V lost 7 bases and J lost 2, with 21 bases in between. The CDR3 DNA sequence: TGTGCCAGCATCCCCGATACAGGGTCGGAGACCTACGAGCAGTACTTC. It specifies CASIPDTGSETYEQYF.

This clone was counted once. The V and J genes are TRBV6-6 and TRBJ2-7, with 9 bases fitting TRBD1. Germline CDR1 is MNHNY and CDR2 is SVGAGI (reference sequence). The CDR3 sequence is 13 residues long. After removal of 10 bases from V and 7 bases from J, the junction contained 11 bases not matched to a gene. The CDR3 spells CAIGQGRFMEQYF. The CDR3 DNA is TGTGCCATCGGACAGGGGAGGTTTATGGAGCAGTACTTC.

The gene calls are TRBV19 and TRBJ1-5, with unresolved D. CDR1 and CDR2 from the germline V gene are LNHDA and SQIVND (reference sequence). Deletions cut 5 bases from V and 3 bases from J, with 11 bases between. The CDR3 is 14 amino acids. The CDR3 sequence: CASSFGNYNQPQHF. The CDR3 coding sequence is TGTGCCAGTAGTTTCGGGAATTACAATCAGCCCCAGCATTTT.

The V and J genes are TRBV2 and TRBJ2-7, with D possibly being TRBD2 (5 bases). The CDR3 loop spans 13 amino acids. Germline CDR1 SNHLY, CDR2 FYNNEI. V lost 3 bases to trimming and J lost 0 bases, with 6 bases between them. Here the CDR3 reads CASSDGGSYEQYF. The CDR3 DNA is TGTGCCAGCAGTGACGGAGGCTCCTACGAGCAGTACTTC. Drawing the rest from reference TRBV2 and TRBJ2-7, the complete variable domain is EPEVTQTPSHQVTQMGQEVILRCVPISNHLYFYWYRQILGQKVEFLVSFYNNEISEKSEIFDDQFSVERPDGSNFTLKIRSTKLEDSAMYFCASSDGGSYEQYFGPGTRLTVT.

The gene calls are TRBV10-2 and TRBJ1-6; weak D call: TRBD1 (5 bases). The CDR3 is made up of 15 amino acids. Germline lookup yields CDR1 WSHSY and CDR2 SAAADI. The V gene lost 0 bases and the J gene lost 7 bases, with 10 bases spanning the gap. The CDR3 is CASSESVGGNSPLHF. The CDR3 DNA follows: TGCGCCAGCAGTGAGTCTGTCGGGGGGAATTCACCCCTCCACTTT.

The J gene is TRBJ1-1, the V gene TRBV30; possible D gene TRBD1, 5 bases. Germline-derived CDR1 and CDR2 are GTSNPN and SVGIG (reference sequence). This CDR3 is 13 amino acids long. Deletions cut 4 bases from V and 4 bases from J, with 13 bases between. The CDR3 here is CAWNLGVSTEAFF. The DNA of the CDR3 is TGTGCCTGGAATTTAGGGGTGAGCACTGAAGCTTTCTTT.

The gene calls are TRBV7-8 and TRBJ2-2; 8 bases are shared with TRBD2. The germline V gene encodes CDR1 SGHVS and CDR2 FQNEAQ. With 2 bases clipped from V and 3 bases from J, the junction kept 8 bases outside the gene matches. The CDR3 spans 17 residues. Here the CDR3 reads CASSLPSIGGDTGELFF. DNA for the CDR3: TGTGCCAGCAGCTTACCTTCCATCGGGGGGGACACCGGGGAGCTGTTTTTT. The variable domain in full, completed from reference TRBV7-8 and TRBJ2-2, reads GAGVSQSPRYKVAKRGQDVALRCDPISGHVSLFWYQQALGQGPEFLTYFQNEAQLDKSGLPSDRFFAERPEGSVSTLKIQRTQQEDSAVYLCASSLPSIGGDTGELFFGEGSRLTVL.

This clone was detected a few times. The chain combines TRBV30 with TRBJ1-3, with 10 bases that match TRBD1. Germline V lookup: CDR1 GTSNPN, CDR2 SVGIG (reference sequence). The CDR3 length is 15 residues. With V trimmed by 3 bases and J by 0 bases, 2 bases remained unmatched. The CDR3 DNA reads as TGTGCCTGGAGCCGGGACAGGGGCTCTGGAAACACCATATATTTT. Protein sequence: CAWSRDRGSGNTIYF. The complete variable domain, with remaining parts taken from reference TRBV30 and TRBJ1-3, reads SQTIHQWPATLVQPVGSPLSLECTVEGTSNPNLYWYRQAAGRGLQLLFYSVGIGQISSEVPQNLSASRPQDRQFILSSKKLLLSDSGFYLCAWSRDRGSGNTIYFGEGSWLTVV.

The chain combines TRBV10-2 with TRBJ1-1, with 8 bases identical to TRBD1. Germline V gene lookup returns CDR1 WSHSY and CDR2 SAAADI. This CDR3 is 13 amino acids long. Losses at the gene ends were 6 bases for V and 4 bases for J; bases not matched to a gene: 4. The CDR3 nucleotides read TGCGCCAGCAGGGACAGGGAGTTCACTGAAGCTTTCTTT. Translating it yields CASRDREFTEAFF.

Details on this clone: The junction departs from the called germline gene at one end, perhaps through a read error. Other nucleotide sequences from this sample produce the same CDR3. The chain is built from TRBV7-9 and TRBJ2-5, with 8 bases fitting TRBD1. This CDR3 contains 14 residues. CDR1 is SEHNR, CDR2 FQNEAQ, per germline (reference sequence). The CDR3 coding sequence is TGTTCCAGCAGCTCCCCCGGGACAGGAGAGACCCAGTACTTC. It yields the protein CSSSSPGTGETQYF.

This rearrangement joins TRBV28 to TRBJ1-3; D is ambiguous. Trimming left V 7 bases short and J 2 bases short, with 6 bases between. Germline CDR1 MDHEN, CDR2 SYDVKM. The CDR3 is 12 residues long. As DNA, the CDR3 is TGTGCCAGCAATTCTGCTGGAAACACCATATATTTT. Protein: CASNSAGNTIYF.

This sequence joins TRBV7-9 and TRBJ2-3; D is unclear. V was shortened by 1 base and J by 6 bases, with 5 bases between the two germline ends. The CDR3 is 12 amino acids. CDR1 and CDR2 from the germline V gene are SEHNR and FQNEAQ (reference sequence). CDR3 DNA sequence: TGTGCCAGCAGCTTAGTGCAGGATACGCAGTATTTT. Protein product: CASSLVQDTQYF.

The table lists this clone with a count of one. The chain links TRBV5-1 to TRBJ2-2; D is perhaps TRBD1 (6 bases). The CDR3 covers 15 residues. The V gene's germline CDR1 is SGHRS and CDR2 YFSETQ. Trimming removed 2 bases from V and 1 base from J, with 9 bases in between. This chain's CDR3 is CASSFQGQNTGELFF. The CDR3 DNA follows: TGCGCCAGCAGCTTTCAGGGACAGAACACCGGGGAGCTGTTTTTT.

The genes are TRBV27 and TRBJ1-1; tentatively, D is TRBD1 (6 bases). The CDR3 is made up of 13 amino acids. The V end was cut by 6 bases, the J end by 3 bases, with 11 bases between. The germline gives CDR1 MNHEY, CDR2 SMNVEV (reference sequence). As DNA, the CDR3 is TGTGCCAGCAGAGACAGGCCCGACACTGAAGCTTTCTTT. It yields the protein CASRDRPDTEAFF.

Details on this clone: Mismatch with germline at one junction end may stem from a read error. The V and J genes are TRBV29-1 and TRBJ2-7; D call uncertain. Germline V gene lookup returns CDR1 SQVTM and CDR2 ANQGSEA. The CDR3 sequence is 13 residues long. Here the CDR3 reads CSVKEVANYEQYF. Here the CDR3 DNA reads TGCAGCGTTAAAGAGGTAGCAAACTACGAGCAGTACTTC.

The chain uses TRBV2 and TRBJ2-7; D perhaps matches TRBD2 (7 bases). Looked up from germline, CDR1 is SNHLY and CDR2 is FYNNEI. This CDR3 spans 13 amino acids. V gave up 5 bases and J gave up 8 bases, with 16 bases separating them. DNA for the CDR3: TGTGCCAGCAGTTTGGGGGGGGGCGGCCAGCAGTACTTC. This translates into CASSLGGGGQQYF.

This clone was seen more than once but under ten times. The V gene is TRBV5-1, the J gene TRBJ2-7, with 7 bases that match TRBD1. Trimming removed 1 base from V and 1 base from J; junction bases left unmatched: 2. Germline V gene lookup returns CDR1 SGHRS and CDR2 YFSETQ. This CDR3 region has 14 residues. CDR3 nucleotide sequence: TGCGCCAGCAGCTTGATCAGGGGGTCCTACGAGCAGTACTTC. Encoded protein: CASSLIRGSYEQYF.

This clone came up once. This rearrangement joins TRBV27 to TRBJ1-1; the match to TRBD1 covers 9 bases. V lost 3 bases to trimming and J lost 3 bases; unmatched junction nucleotides: 2. Germline lookup yields CDR1 MNHEY and CDR2 SMNVEV (reference sequence). This CDR3 region has 14 residues. CDR3 coding DNA: TGTGCCAGCAGTTTGTGGGACAGGGACACTGAAGCTTTCTTT. This translates into CASSLWDRDTEAFF.

The V call is TRBV6-5, the J call TRBJ2-1; TRBD1 matches 7 bases. This CDR3 contains 12 residues. Germline trimming cut 9 bases from V and 10 bases from J; bases unmatched to any gene: 9. CDR1 is MNHEY and CDR2 is SVGAGI in the germline V gene. The CDR3 DNA sequence: TGTGCCAGTCAAGGGGGCAGCCTGGAGCAGTTCTTC. It yields the protein CASQGGSLEQFF.

This sequence joins TRBV9 and TRBJ2-3, with D hard to call. CDR1 SGDLS and CDR2 YYNGEE come from the germline V gene. Trimming shortened V by 0 bases and J by 6 bases, and 11 bases separated the two germline ends. The CDR3 length is 14 residues. In DNA form, the CDR3 reads TGTGCCAGCAGCGTAGGCCCTATGTGGGATACGCAGTATTTT. Residues: CASSVGPMWDTQYF. Using reference TRBV9 and TRBJ2-3 for the parts outside the CDR3, the full variable domain is DSGVTQTPKHLITATGQRVTLRCSPRSGDLSVYWYQQSLDQGLQFLIQYYNGEERAKGNILERFSAQQFPDLHSELNLSSLELGDSALYFCASSVGPMWDTQYFGPGTRLTVL.

The genes are TRBV10-3 and TRBJ1-2; 9 nucleotides agree with TRBD1. The CDR3 totals 17 residues. Per germline, CDR1 ENHRY and CDR2 SYGVKD. V lost 3 bases, J lost 7 bases, and 15 bases stayed unmatched. For the CDR3, the DNA is TGTGCCATCAGTGATCGGTTCGTGGACAGGGGAGAGGCTGGCTACACCTTC. Encoded protein: CAISDRFVDRGEAGYTF.

J is TRBJ2-7 and V is TRBV6-5, with TRBD1 matching over 8 bases. The CDR3 is made up of 15 amino acids. The germline CDR1 and CDR2 sequences are MNHEY and SVGAGI. V lost 4 bases to trimming and J lost 1 base; unmatched junction nucleotides: 6. The CDR3 is CASSSLRQGSYEQYF. The CDR3 DNA is TGTGCCAGCAGTTCCCTTCGACAGGGGTCCTACGAGCAGTACTTC.

This chain uses TRBV19 with TRBJ1-4; D is undetermined. V was shortened by 3 bases and J by 7 bases, with 12 bases between the two germline ends. Germline V gene sequence: CDR1 LNHDA, CDR2 SQIVND (reference sequence). The CDR3 contains 14 residues. The chain's CDR3 is CASSIRVEGEKLFF. The CDR3 DNA sequence: TGTGCCAGTAGTATCCGGGTGGAAGGTGAAAAACTGTTTTTT.

This CDR3 is CASSLAPSGGWGETQYF. The CDR3 DNA reads as TGTGCCAGCAGCTTGGCCCCTAGCGGGGGGTGGGGAGAGACCCAGTACTTC. The V gene is TRBV5-6, the J gene TRBJ2-5, with TRBD2 matching over 11 bases. The CDR3 length is 17 residues. Looked up from germline, CDR1 is SGHDT and CDR2 is YYEEEE. V trimming: 0 bases; J trimming: 4 bases; junction bases outside the gene matches: 8.

The chain has TRBV7-9 and TRBJ2-3; D possibly corresponds to TRBD2 (6 bases). The germline V gene has CDR1 SEHNR and CDR2 FQNEAQ (reference sequence). Between the trimmed V and J ends, which lost 6 bases and 7 bases, there was a span of 17 bases. The CDR3 sequence is 14 residues long. The CDR3 spells CASSRTAGSNTQYF. CDR3 in DNA: TGTGCCAGCAGTCGGACGGCGGGGAGCAATACGCAGTATTTT.

This clone was recorded only once. The chain has TRBV19 and TRBJ1-1; a possible D gene is TRBD1 (6 bases). The CDR3 totals 15 residues. Germline assignment: CDR1 LNHDA and CDR2 SQIVND (reference sequence). Trimming removed 2 bases at V and 5 bases at J, with 15 bases between. The CDR3 sequence is CASSIRRGYVTEAFF. CDR3 bases: TGTGCCAGTAGTATACGCAGGGGTTACGTAACTGAAGCTTTCTTT. Full variable domain (rest looked up from reference TRBV19 and TRBJ1-1): DGGITQSPKYLFRKEGQNVTLSCEQNLNHDAMYWYRQDPGQGLRLIYYSQIVNDFQKGDIAEGYSVSREKKESFPLTVTSAQKNPTAFYLCASSIRRGYVTEAFFGQGTRLTVV.

This chain joins TRBV19 and TRBJ2-7; D gene ambiguous. V was cut by 6 bases and J by 4 bases, with 13 bases left in between. This CDR3 is built from 13 residues. Per germline, CDR1 LNHDA and CDR2 SQIVND (reference sequence). The CDR3 sequence: CASRYGSGYEQYF. CDR3 nucleotides: TGTGCCAGTAGGTACGGGTCTGGGTACGAGCAGTACTTC.

The chain carries TRBV19 and TRBJ2-2; 10 nucleotides line up with TRBD2. This CDR3 is 16 amino acids long. CDR1 and CDR2 (germline): LNHDA, SQIVND (reference sequence). V shed 10 bases, J shed 8 bases, and the junction held 16 bases outside the gene matches. For the CDR3, the DNA is TGTGCCACCACCGTGATAGCGGGGGGCTTTGTTGGGGAGCTGTTTTTT. This encodes CATTVIAGGFVGELFF. Full variable domain (outside the CDR3, taken from reference TRBV19 and TRBJ2-2): DGGITQSPKYLFRKEGQNVTLSCEQNLNHDAMYWYRQDPGQGLRLIYYSQIVNDFQKGDIAEGYSVSREKKESFPLTVTSAQKNPTAFYLCATTVIAGGFVGELFFGEGSRLTVL.

Here the CDR3 DNA reads TGTGCCATCAGTGTCGCCGGGACAGGGATCTCTGGAAACACCATATATTTT. It specifies CAISVAGTGISGNTIYF. The chain is built from TRBV10-3 and TRBJ1-3, with TRBD1 matching over 9 bases. V dropped 4 bases and J dropped 0; count of bases not matched to a gene: 7. Germline CDR1 reads ENHRY; CDR2 reads SYGVKD. The CDR3 length is 17 residues.

This chain links TRBV4-2 with TRBJ2-3, with 12 positions matching TRBD2. V lost 1 base to trimming and J lost 0 bases; unmatched junction nucleotides: 5. CDR1 and CDR2 (germline): LGHNA, YNFKEQ. The CDR3 has 18 residues. The CDR3 DNA reads as TGTGCCAGCAGCCAAGGGCTAGCGGGGGGGCCTAGCACAGATACGCAGTATTTT. This encodes CASSQGLAGGPSTDTQYF.

V is TRBV18 and J is TRBJ1-4, with D maybe TRBD1 (6 bases). Germline V gives CDR1 KGHSH, CDR2 LQKENI. The CDR3 is 15 residues long. V was trimmed by 3 bases and J by 7 bases, leaving 15 bases between them. The CDR3 DNA is TGTGCCAGCTCACCGGAGCAGGGGTTGAGTGAAAAACTGTTTTTT. Its protein product is CASSPEQGLSEKLFF. Full variable domain (missing parts from reference TRBV18 and TRBJ1-4): NAGVMQNPRHLVRRRGQEARLRCSPMKGHSHVYWYRQLPEEGLKFMVYLQKENIIDESGMPKERFSAEFPKEGPSILRIQQVVRGDSAAYFCASSPEQGLSEKLFFGSGTQLSVL.